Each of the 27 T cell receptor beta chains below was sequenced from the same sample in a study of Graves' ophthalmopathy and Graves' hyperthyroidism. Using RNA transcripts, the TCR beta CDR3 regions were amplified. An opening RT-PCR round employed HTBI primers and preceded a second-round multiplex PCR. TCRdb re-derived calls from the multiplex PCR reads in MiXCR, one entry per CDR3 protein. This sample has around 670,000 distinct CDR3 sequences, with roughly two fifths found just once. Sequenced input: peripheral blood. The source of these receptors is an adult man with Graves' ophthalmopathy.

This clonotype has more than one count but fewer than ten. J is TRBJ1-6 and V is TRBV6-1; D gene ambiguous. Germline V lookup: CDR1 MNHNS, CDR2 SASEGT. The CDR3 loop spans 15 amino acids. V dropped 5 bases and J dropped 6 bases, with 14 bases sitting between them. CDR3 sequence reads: CASSNPGEANSPLHF. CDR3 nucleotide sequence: TGTGCCAGCAGTAACCCAGGCGAAGCTAATTCACCCCTCCACTTT.

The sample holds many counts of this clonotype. The CDR3 here is CASSPQYGGREKLFF. The DNA of the CDR3 is TGTGCCAGCAGCCCCCAATATGGGGGACGAGAAAAACTGTTTTTT. The V call is TRBV7-6, the J call TRBJ1-4, with D maybe TRBD1 (5 bases). V gave up 5 bases and J gave up 8 bases, with 18 bases separating them. The germline V gene encodes CDR1 SGHVS and CDR2 FNYEAQ. CDR3 length: 15 residues.

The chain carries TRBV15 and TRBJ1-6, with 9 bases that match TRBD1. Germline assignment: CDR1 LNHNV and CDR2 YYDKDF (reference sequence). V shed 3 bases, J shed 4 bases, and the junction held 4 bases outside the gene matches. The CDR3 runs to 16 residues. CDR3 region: CATSRQGQGYNSPLHF. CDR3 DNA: TGTGCCACCAGCAGGCAAGGACAGGGGTATAATTCACCCCTCCACTTT.

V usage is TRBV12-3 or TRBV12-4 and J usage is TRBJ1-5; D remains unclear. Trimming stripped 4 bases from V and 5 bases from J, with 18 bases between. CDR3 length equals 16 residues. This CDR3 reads CASSSWVGAEDQPQHF. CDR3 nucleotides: TGTGCCAGCAGTTCCTGGGTAGGCGCGGAGGATCAGCCCCAGCATTTT.

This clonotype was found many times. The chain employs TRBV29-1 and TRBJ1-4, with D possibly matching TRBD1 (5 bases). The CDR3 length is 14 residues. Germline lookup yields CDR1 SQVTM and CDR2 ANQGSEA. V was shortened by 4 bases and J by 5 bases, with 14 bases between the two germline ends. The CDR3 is CSVVGGRGNEKLFF. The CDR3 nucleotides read TGCAGCGTTGTTGGAGGACGGGGGAATGAAAAACTGTTTTTT. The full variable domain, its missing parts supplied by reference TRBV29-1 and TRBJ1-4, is SAVISQKPSRDICQRGTSLTIQCQVDSQVTMMFWYRQQPGQSLTLIATANQGSEATYESGFVIDKFPISRPNLTFSTLTVSNMSPEDSSIYLCSVVGGRGNEKLFFGSGTQLSVL.

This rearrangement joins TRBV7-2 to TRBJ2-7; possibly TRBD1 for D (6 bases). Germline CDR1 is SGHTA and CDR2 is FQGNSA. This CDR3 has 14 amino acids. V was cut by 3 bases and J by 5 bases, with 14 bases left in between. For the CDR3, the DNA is TGTGCCAGCAGCTTTTATACAGGGAGTAACGAGCAGTACTTC. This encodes CASSFYTGSNEQYF.

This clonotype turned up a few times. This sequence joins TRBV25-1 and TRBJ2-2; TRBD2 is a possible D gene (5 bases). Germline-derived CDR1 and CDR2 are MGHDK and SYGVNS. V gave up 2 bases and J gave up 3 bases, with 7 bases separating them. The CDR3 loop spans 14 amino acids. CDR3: CASSEDGDTGELFF. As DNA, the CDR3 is TGTGCCAGCAGTGAAGACGGGGACACCGGGGAGCTGTTTTTT. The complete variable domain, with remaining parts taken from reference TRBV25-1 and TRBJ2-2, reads EADIYQTPRYLVIGTGKKITLECSQTMGHDKMYWYQQDPGMELHLIHYSYGVNSTEKGDLSSESTVSRIRTEHFPLTLESARPSHTSQYLCASSEDGDTGELFFGEGSRLTVL.

The DNA of the CDR3 is TGTGCCAGCAGCTTAGAGGGTGGGTGGACAGAAGCTTTCTTT. This gives the protein CASSLEGGWTEAFF. This chain links TRBV7-2 with TRBJ1-1; D might be TRBD1 (5 bases). The CDR3 covers 14 residues. Looked up from germline, CDR1 is SGHTA and CDR2 is FQGNSA. V was shortened by 1 base and J by 8 bases, with 14 bases between the two germline ends.

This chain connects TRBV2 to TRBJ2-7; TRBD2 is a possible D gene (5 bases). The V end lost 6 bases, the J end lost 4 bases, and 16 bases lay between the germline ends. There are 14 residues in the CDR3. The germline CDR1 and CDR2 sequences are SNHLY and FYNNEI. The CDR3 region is CASRRTPSGYEQYF. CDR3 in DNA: TGTGCCAGCAGGAGGACCCCGTCGGGGTACGAGCAGTACTTC. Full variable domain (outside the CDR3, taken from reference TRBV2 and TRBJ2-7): EPEVTQTPSHQVTQMGQEVILRCVPISNHLYFYWYRQILGQKVEFLVSFYNNEISEKSEIFDDQFSVERPDGSNFTLKIRSTKLEDSAMYFCASRRTPSGYEQYFGPGTRLTVT.

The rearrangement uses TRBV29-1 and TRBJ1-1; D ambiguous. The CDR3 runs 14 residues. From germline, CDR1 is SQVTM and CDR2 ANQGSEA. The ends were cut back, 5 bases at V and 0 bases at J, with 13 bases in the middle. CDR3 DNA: TGCAGCGTTCAGATGGATCGCATGAACACTGAAGCTTTCTTT. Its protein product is CSVQMDRMNTEAFF.

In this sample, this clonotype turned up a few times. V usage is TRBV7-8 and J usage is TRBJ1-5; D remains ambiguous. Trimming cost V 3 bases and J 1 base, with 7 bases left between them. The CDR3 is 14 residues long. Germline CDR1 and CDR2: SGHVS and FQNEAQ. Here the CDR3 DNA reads TGTGCCAGCAGCTTTGGTTGGAGCAATCAGCCCCAGCATTTT. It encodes CASSFGWSNQPQHF. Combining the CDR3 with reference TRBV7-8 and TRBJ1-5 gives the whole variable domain GAGVSQSPRYKVAKRGQDVALRCDPISGHVSLFWYQQALGQGPEFLTYFQNEAQLDKSGLPSDRFFAERPEGSVSTLKIQRTQQEDSAVYLCASSFGWSNQPQHFGDGTRLSIL.

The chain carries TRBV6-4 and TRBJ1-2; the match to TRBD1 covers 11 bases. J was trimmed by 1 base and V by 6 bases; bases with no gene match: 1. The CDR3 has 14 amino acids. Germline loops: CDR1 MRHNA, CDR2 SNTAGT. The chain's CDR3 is CASRGTGGNYGYTF. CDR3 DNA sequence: TGTGCCAGCAGGGGGACAGGGGGTAACTATGGCTACACCTTC.

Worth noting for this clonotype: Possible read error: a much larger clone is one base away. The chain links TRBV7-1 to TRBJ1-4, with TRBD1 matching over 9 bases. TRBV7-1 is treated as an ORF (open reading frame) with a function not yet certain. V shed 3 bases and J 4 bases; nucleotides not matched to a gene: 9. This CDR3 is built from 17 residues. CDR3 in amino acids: CASSSPTGGRGNEKLFF. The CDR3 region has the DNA TGTGCCAGCAGCTCGCCGACAGGGGGTCGGGGTAATGAAAAACTGTTTTTT.

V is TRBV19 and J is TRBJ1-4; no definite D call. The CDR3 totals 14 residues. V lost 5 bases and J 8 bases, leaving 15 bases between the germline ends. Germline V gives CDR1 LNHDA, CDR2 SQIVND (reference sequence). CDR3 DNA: TGTGCCAGTAGTTCCCGGCCGGTAGGGGAAAAACTGTTTTTT. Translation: CASSSRPVGEKLFF. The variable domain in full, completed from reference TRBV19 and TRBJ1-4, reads DGGITQSPKYLFRKEGQNVTLSCEQNLNHDAMYWYRQDPGQGLRLIYYSQIVNDFQKGDIAEGYSVSREKKESFPLTVTSAQKNPTAFYLCASSSRPVGEKLFFGSGTQLSVL.

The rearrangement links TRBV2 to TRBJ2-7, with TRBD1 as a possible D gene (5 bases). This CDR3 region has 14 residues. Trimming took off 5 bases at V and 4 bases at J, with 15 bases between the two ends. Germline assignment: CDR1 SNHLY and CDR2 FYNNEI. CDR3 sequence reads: CASSFSGQMYEQYF. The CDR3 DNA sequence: TGTGCCAGCAGTTTTTCTGGACAAATGTACGAGCAGTACTTC.

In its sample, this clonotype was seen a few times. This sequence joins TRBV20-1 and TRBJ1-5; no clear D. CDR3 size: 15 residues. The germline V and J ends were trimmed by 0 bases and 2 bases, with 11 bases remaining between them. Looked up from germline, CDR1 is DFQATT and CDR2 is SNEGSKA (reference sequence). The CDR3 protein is CSARDIEGGNQPQHF. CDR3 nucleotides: TGCAGTGCTAGAGACATCGAGGGAGGCAATCAGCCCCAGCATTTT.

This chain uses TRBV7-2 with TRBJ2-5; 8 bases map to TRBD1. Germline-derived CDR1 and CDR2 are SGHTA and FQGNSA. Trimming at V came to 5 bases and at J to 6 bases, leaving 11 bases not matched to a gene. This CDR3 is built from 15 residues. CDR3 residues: CASSRNGQGGKTQYF. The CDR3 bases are TGTGCCAGCAGCCGGAACGGACAGGGAGGAAAGACCCAGTACTTC.

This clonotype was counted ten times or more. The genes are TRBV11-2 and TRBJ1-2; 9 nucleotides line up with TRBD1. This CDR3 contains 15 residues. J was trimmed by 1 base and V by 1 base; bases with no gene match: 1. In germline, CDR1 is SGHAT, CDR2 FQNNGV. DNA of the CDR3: TGTGCCAGCAGCTTAGGGACAGGGGTTAACTATGGCTACACCTTC. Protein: CASSLGTGVNYGYTF.

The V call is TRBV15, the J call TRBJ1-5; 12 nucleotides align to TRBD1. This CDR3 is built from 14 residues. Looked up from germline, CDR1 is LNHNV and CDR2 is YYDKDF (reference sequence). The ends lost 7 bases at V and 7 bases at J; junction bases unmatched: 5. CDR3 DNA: TGTGCCACCACAGGGACAGGGGGCATACAGCCCCAGCATTTT. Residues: CATTGTGGIQPQHF.

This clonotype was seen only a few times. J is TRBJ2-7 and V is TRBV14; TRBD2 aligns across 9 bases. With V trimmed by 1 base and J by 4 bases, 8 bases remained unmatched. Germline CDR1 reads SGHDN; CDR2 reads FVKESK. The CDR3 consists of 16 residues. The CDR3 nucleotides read TGTGCCAGCAGCCAAGGCTGGGCAGCGGGGGGTTACGAGCAGTACTTC. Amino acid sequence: CASSQGWAAGGYEQYF. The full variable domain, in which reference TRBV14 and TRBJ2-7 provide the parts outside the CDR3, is EAGVTQFPSHSVIEKGQTVTLRCDPISGHDNLYWYRRVMGKEIKFLLHFVKESKQDESGMPNNRFLAERTGGTYSTLKVQPAELEDSGVYFCASSQGWAAGGYEQYFGPGTRLTVT.

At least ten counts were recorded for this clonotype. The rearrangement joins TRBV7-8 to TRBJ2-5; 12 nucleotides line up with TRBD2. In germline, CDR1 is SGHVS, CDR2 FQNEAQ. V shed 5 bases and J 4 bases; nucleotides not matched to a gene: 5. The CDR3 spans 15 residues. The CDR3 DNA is TGTGCCAGCAGCCGGACTAGCGGGGACTCAGAGACCCAGTACTTC. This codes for CASSRTSGDSETQYF.

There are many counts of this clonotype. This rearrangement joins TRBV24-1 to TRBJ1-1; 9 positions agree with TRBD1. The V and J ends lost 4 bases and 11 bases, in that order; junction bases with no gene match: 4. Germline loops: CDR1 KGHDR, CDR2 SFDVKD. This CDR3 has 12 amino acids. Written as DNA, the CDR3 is TGTGCCACCAGTGAGGGGACAGGGAGGGCTTTCTTT. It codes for CATSEGTGRAFF.

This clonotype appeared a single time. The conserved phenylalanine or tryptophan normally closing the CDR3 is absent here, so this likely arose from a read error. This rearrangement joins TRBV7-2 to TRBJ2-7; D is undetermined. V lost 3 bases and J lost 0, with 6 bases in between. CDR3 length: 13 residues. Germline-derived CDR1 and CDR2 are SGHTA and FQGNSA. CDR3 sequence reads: CASSLATSYEQYL. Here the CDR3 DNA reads TGTGCCAGCAGCTTGGCTACCTCCTACGAGCAGTACCTC.

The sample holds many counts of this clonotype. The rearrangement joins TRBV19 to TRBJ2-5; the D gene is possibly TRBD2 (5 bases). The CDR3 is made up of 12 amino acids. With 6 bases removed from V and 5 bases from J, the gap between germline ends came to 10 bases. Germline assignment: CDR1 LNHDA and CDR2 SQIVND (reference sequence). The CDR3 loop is CASSGISETQYF. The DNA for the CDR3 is TGTGCCAGTAGCGGGATTTCCGAGACCCAGTACTTC.

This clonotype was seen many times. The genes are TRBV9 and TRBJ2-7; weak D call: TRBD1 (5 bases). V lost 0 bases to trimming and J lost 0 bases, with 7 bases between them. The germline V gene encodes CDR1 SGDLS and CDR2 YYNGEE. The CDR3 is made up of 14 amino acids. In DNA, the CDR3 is TGTGCCAGCAGCGTAGGACAGAGCTCCTACGAGCAGTACTTC. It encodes CASSVGQSSYEQYF.

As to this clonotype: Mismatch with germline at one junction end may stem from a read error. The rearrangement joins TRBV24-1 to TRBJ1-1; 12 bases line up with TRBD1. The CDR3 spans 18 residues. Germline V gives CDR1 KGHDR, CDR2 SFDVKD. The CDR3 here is CASSYGTGGLFVNTEAFF. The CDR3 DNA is TGTGCCAGCAGTTACGGGACAGGGGGCTTGTTTGTGAACACTGAAGCTTTCTTT.

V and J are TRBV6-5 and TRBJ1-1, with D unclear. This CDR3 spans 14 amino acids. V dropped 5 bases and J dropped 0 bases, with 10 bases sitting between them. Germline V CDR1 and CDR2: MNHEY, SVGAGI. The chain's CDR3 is CASSPGYMNTEAFF. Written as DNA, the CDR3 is TGTGCCAGCAGTCCTGGATATATGAACACTGAAGCTTTCTTT.